This T cell receptor (beta chain) was documented in a study of control samples from healthy donors and cancer patients. V lost 0 bases, J lost 3 bases, and 14 bases lay in between. This CDR3 contains 16 residues. Germline CDR1 reads SGHTA; CDR2 reads FQGNSA. The repertoire was sequenced with immunoSEQ multiplex PCR; TCRdb's copy has only in-frame clones and lacks some. The table has roughly 100,000 clones, about 88% seen once; the top ten hold roughly 1.3%. The sequence came from a woman aged 50 to 65 in good health. Sample: blood. J is TRBJ1-2 and V is TRBV7-2; D unresolved. The chain's CDR3 is CASSLAYLMAYYGYTF. The CDR3 DNA reads TGTGCCAGCAGCTTAGCTTACTTAATGGCCTACTATGGCTACACCTTC.